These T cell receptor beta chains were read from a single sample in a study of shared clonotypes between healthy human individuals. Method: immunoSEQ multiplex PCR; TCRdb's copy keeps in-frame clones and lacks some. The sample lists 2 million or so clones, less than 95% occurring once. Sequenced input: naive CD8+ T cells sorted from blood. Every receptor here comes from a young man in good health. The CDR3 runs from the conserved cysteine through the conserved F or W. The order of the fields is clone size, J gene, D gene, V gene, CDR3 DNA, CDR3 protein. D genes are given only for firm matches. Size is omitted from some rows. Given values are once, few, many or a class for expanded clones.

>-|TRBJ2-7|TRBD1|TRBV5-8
TGTGCCAGCAGACTACAGGGGGCGCAGATCTACGAGCAGTACTTC
CASRLQGAQIYEQYF
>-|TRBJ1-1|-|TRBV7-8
TGTGCCAGCAGCCTTAGACCGAAGGACACATTGAACACTGAAGCTTTCTTT
CASSLRPKDTLNTEAFF
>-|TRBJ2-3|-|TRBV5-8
TGTGCCAGCAGCGGCTTTATAGATACGCAGTATTTT
CASSGFIDTQYF
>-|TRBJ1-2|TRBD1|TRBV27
TGTGCCAGCAGCACGCGGGGGACAGTTTGGGATGGCTACACCTTC
CASSTRGTVWDGYTF
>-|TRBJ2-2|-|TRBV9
TGTGCCAGCAGCGTTGGGGATGCCACTCTGAACACCGGGGAGCTGTTTTTT
CASSVGDATLNTGELFF
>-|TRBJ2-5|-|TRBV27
TGTGCCAGCAGTTTATGGGGGGAACAAGAGACCCAGTACTTC
CASSLWGEQETQYF
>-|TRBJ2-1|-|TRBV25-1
TGTGCCAGCAGTGAGGCCCCCATTCCCGGGAACGATGAGCAGTTCTTC
CASSEAPIPGNDEQFF
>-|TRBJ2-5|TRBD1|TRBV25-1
TGTGCCAGCAGTGGATCCCCGGGACAGGCCCAAGAGACCCAGTACTTC
CASSGSPGQAQETQYF
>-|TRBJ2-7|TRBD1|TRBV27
TGTGCCAGCAGCCCCGTCCCGTTCGTCTTACAGGGGGCGGGAGAGCAGTACTTC
CASSPVPFVLQGAGEQYF
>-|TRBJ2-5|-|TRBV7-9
TGTGCCAGCAGCCCACCCGAAGCGACCCAGTACTTC
CASSPPEATQYF
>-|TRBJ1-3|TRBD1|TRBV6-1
TGTGCCAGCAGGCCCGACAGGGTCTCTGGAAACACCATATATTTT
CASRPDRVSGNTIYF
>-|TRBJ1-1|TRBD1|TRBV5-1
TGCGCCAGCAGCTTCGGACCGGGACAGGGCCCGGACACTGAAGCTTTCTTT
CASSFGPGQGPDTEAFF
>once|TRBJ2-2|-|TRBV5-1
TGCGCCAGCAGCTTGGCGGGCACCGGGGAGCTGTTTTTT
CASSLAGTGELFF
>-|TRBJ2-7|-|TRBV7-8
TGTGCCAGCAGCTTACCGATACAGGGAGGCTACGAGCAGTACTTC
CASSLPIQGGYEQYF
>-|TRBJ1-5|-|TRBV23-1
TGCGCCAGCAGTCAACGAGGGGTCCCCAATCAGCCCCAGCATTTT
CASSQRGVPNQPQHF
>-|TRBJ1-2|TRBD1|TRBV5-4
TGTGCCAGCAGACCTTCAGGGGGGCCCTATGGCTACACCTTC
CASRPSGGPYGYTF
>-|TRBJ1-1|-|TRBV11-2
TGTGCCAGCAGCTTAGGTTTTGGGATTGAAGCTTTCTTT
CASSLGFGIEAFF
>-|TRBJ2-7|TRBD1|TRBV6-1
TGTGCCAGCAGCCCCAGGGGGTCCTACGAGCAGTACTTC
CASSPRGSYEQYF
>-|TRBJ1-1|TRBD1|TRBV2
TGTGCCAGCAGTTTACAGGGGGCGCCGGACACTGAAGCTTTCTTT
CASSLQGAPDTEAFF
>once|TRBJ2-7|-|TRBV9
TGTGCCAGCAGTGCAACAGGAAACTACGAGCAGTACTTC
CASSATGNYEQYF
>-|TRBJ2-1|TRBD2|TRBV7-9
TGTGCCAGCAGCGGAGGGACTAACGATGAGCAGTTCTTC
CASSGGTNDEQFF
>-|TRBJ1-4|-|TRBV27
TGTGCCAGCAGTCCCCTAGGTGAAAAACTGTTTTTT
CASSPLGEKLFF
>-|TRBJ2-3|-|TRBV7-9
TGTGCCAGCAGCCCCCGGGGGAGAGAAGGAGATACGCAGTATTTT
CASSPRGREGDTQYF
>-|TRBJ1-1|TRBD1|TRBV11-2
TGTGCCAGCAGCGAAGACAGGGCGTGGGGCAACACTGAAGCTTTCTTT
CASSEDRAWGNTEAFF
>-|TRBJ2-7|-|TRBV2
TGTGCCAGCAGTGAAGCGCCCGGCGAGCAGTACTTC
CASSEAPGEQYF
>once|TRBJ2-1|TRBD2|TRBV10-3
TGTGCCATCAGTGACTCACCCCTAGCGGGAGGGCTCTATGAGCAGTTCTTC
CAISDSPLAGGLYEQFF
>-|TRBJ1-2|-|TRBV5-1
TGCGCCAGCAGCTTGGAGTCAGGCCTTTCTCACTTTTATGGCTACACCTTC
CASSLESGLSHFYGYTF
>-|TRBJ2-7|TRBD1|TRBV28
TGTGCCAGCAGACCTAACAGGGGGCTCTCCTACGAGCAGTACTTC
CASRPNRGLSYEQYF
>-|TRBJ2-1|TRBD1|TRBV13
TGTGCCAGCAGCTCCGGGACAGGGCTTTTGGATGAGCAGTTCTTC
CASSSGTGLLDEQFF
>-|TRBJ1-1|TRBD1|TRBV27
TGTGCCAGCAGTCCCGGGACAGCGAACACTGAAGCTTTCTTT
CASSPGTANTEAFF
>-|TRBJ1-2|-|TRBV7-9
TGTGCCAGCAGCTCCCCGTTCTATGGCTACACCTTC
CASSSPFYGYTF
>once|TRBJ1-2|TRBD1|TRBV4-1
TGCGCCAGCAGAGGGACAGGGGGCGCCTATGGCTACACCTTC
CASRGTGGAYGYTF
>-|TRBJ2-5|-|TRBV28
TGTGCCAGCAATCCTACAGGGTGGGAAGGGACCCAGTACTTC
CASNPTGWEGTQYF
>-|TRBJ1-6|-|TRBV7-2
TGTGCCAGCAGCTTAGGAAGTGTCCCTGTTATTAATTCACCCCTCCACTTT
CASSLGSVPVINSPLHF
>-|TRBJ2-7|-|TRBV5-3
TGTGCCAGAAGCTGGGGACTGAATAGCCCTTACGAGCAGTACTTC
CARSWGLNSPYEQYF
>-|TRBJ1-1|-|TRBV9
TGTGCCAGCAGCGTAGGACAACATGGGGGGGACACTGAAGCTTTCTTT
CASSVGQHGGDTEAFF
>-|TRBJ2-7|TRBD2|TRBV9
TGTGCCAGCAGCGTAGGAACAGCGGGAGGGCCAGGAAACGAGCAGTACTTC
CASSVGTAGGPGNEQYF
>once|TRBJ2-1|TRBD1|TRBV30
TGTGCCTGCGGACAGGGGTCTTATGAGCAGTTCTTC
CACGQGSYEQFF
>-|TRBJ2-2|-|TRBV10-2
TGCGCCAGCAGTGTATCCGGGGCCACCGGGGAGCTGTTTTTT
CASSVSGATGELFF
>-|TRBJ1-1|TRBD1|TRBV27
TGTGCCAGCAGTTTGACAGGGGGGGGCACTGAAGCTTTCTTT
CASSLTGGGTEAFF
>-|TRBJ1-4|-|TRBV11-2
TGTGCCAGCAGCTCCGGAGGGGAAAAACTGTTTTTT
CASSSGGEKLFF
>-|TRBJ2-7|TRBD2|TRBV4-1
TGCGCCAGCAGCCAGACGCCTAGCGGGATGACCTACGAGCAGTACTTC
CASSQTPSGMTYEQYF
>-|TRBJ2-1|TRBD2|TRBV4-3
TGCGCCAGCAGCCATGGCCTAGCGGGAGTAAGGGAGCAGTTCTTC
CASSHGLAGVREQFF
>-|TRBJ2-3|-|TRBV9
TGTGCCAGCAGCGTAGCCCTTAGCACAGATACGCAGTATTTT
CASSVALSTDTQYF
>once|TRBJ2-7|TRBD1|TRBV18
TGTGCCAGCTCGCTGACAGGGGAAGGCGAGCAGTACTTC
CASSLTGEGEQYF
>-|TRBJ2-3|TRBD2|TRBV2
TGTGCCAGCAGTGAGGCTAGCGGGGGGGCCGGGGATACGCAGTATTTT
CASSEASGGAGDTQYF